This TCR beta chain was profiled in a study of technical replicates of blood from several donors. Per germline, CDR1 LNHDA and CDR2 SQIVND (reference sequence). The CDR3 is 12 amino acids. V was cut by 5 bases and J by 2 bases, with 7 bases left in between. Here immunoSEQ multiplex PCR was the method, and the copy in TCRdb shows in-frame clones only, minus some. The table has about 82,000 clones, 94% seen once. The clonotype originates from a human donor in good health. The chain links TRBV19 to TRBJ2-7; D might be TRBD2 (5 bases). Sequences were obtained from T cells isolated from PBMCs. The CDR3 here is CASSGRAYEQYF. The CDR3 DNA follows: TGTGCCAGTAGTGGGCGGGCCTACGAGCAGTACTTC. Complete variable domain (other parts from reference TRBV19 and TRBJ2-7): DGGITQSPKYLFRKEGQNVTLSCEQNLNHDAMYWYRQDPGQGLRLIYYSQIVNDFQKGDIAEGYSVSREKKESFPLTVTSAQKNPTAFYLCASSGRAYEQYFGPGTRLTVT.